A single sample is the source of the 23 T cell receptor beta chains below, sequenced in a study of low-dose radiotherapy and immunotherapy resistance in tumors. Amplification of TCRs used a constant-region primer and V-primer adapter for roughly 18 PCR cycles. One entry per CDR3 protein, called by TCRdb with MiXCR from the reads. The table shows some 52,000 distinct CDR3 sequences, with 33% occurring only once. Described time point: after trial treatment. The treatment: LDRT plus nivolumab, ipilimumab, low-dose cyclophosphamide and aspirin (RACIN trial). Sequenced material: PBMCs, taken after low-dose radiotherapy plus immunotherapy. The receptors shown here come from a male donor with rectosigmoid adenocarcinoma.

This clonotype was detected only once. No DNA is shown, since the ends of the CDR3 on it are uncertain; the CDR3 is the one TCRdb lists. The rearrangement uses TRBV5-4 and TRBJ2-1; TRBD2, as called in the table, went unchecked against the DNA. The CDR3 sequence runs 22 residues, both termini included. Germline V gene data show CDR1 as SGHNT and CDR2 as YYREEE (reference sequence). The CDR3 protein is CASTNQTSMYLCASSQREVEFF.

This clonotype was seen repeatedly, ten times or more. This chain links TRBV14 with TRBJ1-2; D remains ambiguous. The CDR3 consists of 15 residues. Germline CDR1 is SGHDN and CDR2 is FVKESK. Trimming removed 0 bases at V and 8 bases at J, with 16 bases between. This chain's CDR3 is CASSQERSGEYGYTF. The CDR3 coding sequence is TGTGCCAGCAGCCAAGAAAGATCCGGGGAATACGGCTACACCTTC. The variable domain in full, with the rest retrieved from reference TRBV14 and TRBJ1-2, is EAGVTQFPSHSVIEKGQTVTLRCDPISGHDNLYWYRRVMGKEIKFLLHFVKESKQDESGMPNNRFLAERTGGTYSTLKVQPAELEDSGVYFCASSQERSGEYGYTFGSGTRLTVV.

This clonotype was picked up many times. The genes are TRBV29-1 and TRBJ2-7, with 9 bases identical to TRBD2. Trimming removed 4 bases from V and 4 bases from J; junction bases left unmatched: 5. CDR3 length: 13 residues. The germline V gene encodes CDR1 SQVTM and CDR2 ANQGSEA. The CDR3 nucleotides are TGCAGCGTTGTTCTTAGCGGGAGATACGAGCAGTACTTC. Amino acid sequence: CSVVLSGRYEQYF.

This clonotype was seen a few times. This is likely an artifact of a read error, given a far larger clone one base away. The chain combines TRBV5-6 with TRBJ2-1, with 9 bases matching TRBD1. The germline gives CDR1 SGHDT, CDR2 YYEEEE. V was pared by 5 bases and J by 10 bases, with 13 bases of the junction left unmatched. The CDR3 has 15 amino acids. As DNA, the CDR3 is TGTGCCAGCAGTCCCGGGACAGGGACTCTCTACGAGCAGTTCTTC. Protein product: CASSPGTGTLYEQFF.

The V and J genes are TRBV14 and TRBJ2-7; TRBD1 matches at 7 bases. The length of the CDR3 is 15 residues. V shed 1 base, J shed 9 bases, and the junction held 12 bases outside the gene matches. Germline loops: CDR1 SGHDN, CDR2 FVKESK. The CDR3 DNA sequence: TGTGCCAGCAGCCAAGGGCCGAACCCCCGGGACAGGCAGTACTTC. The encoded protein is CASSQGPNPRDRQYF. The whole variable domain, filled in from reference TRBV14 and TRBJ2-7, reads EAGVTQFPSHSVIEKGQTVTLRCDPISGHDNLYWYRRVMGKEIKFLLHFVKESKQDESGMPNNRFLAERTGGTYSTLKVQPAELEDSGVYFCASSQGPNPRDRQYFGPGTRLTVT.

This clonotype was detected ten times or more. The rearrangement joins TRBV7-2 to TRBJ2-7, with a tentative D call TRBD2 (5 bases). The CDR3 runs 14 residues. The ends were cut back, 4 bases at V and 7 bases at J, with 17 bases in the middle. The germline V gene encodes CDR1 SGHTA and CDR2 FQGNSA. The CDR3 sequence is CASSSRWGDWEQYF. CDR3 DNA sequence: TGTGCCAGCAGCTCACGATGGGGAGATTGGGAGCAGTACTTC.

The chain links TRBV6-2 or TRBV6-3 to TRBJ2-1; D perhaps matches TRBD1 (6 bases). The germline V gene encodes CDR1 MNHEY and CDR2 SVGEGT. The CDR3 totals 16 residues. Trimming took 5 bases from V and 5 from J, leaving 19 bases between them. The CDR3 DNA follows: TGTGCCAGCAGTGTTATAGACAGGCTGGGGCACAATGAGCAGTTCTTC. Its translation is CASSVIDRLGHNEQFF.

About this clonotype itself: It differs at one base from a far larger clone, so likely a read error. V and J are TRBV5-1 and TRBJ2-7; D unresolved. The V and J ends lost 0 bases and 7 bases respectively, with 14 bases between them. The CDR3 runs to 14 residues. The V gene's germline CDR1 is SGHRS and CDR2 YFSETQ. This CDR3 is CASSLASGSFEQYF. The CDR3 coding sequence is TGCGCCAGCAGCTTGGCGTCCGGCTCATTTGAGCAGTACTTC.

The J gene is TRBJ2-3, the V gene TRBV10-3, with TRBD2 as a possible D gene (6 bases). The CDR3 runs 14 residues. CDR1 is ENHRY, CDR2 SYGVKD, per germline. V was clipped by 6 bases and J by 1 base, with 11 bases between them. CDR3 coding DNA: TGTGCCATCAGGCCTCAGCGGGGCACAGATACGCAGTATTTT. It encodes CAIRPQRGTDTQYF.

The sample holds many counts of this clonotype. J is TRBJ2-3 and V is TRBV24-1; 9 nucleotides line up with TRBD2. Trimming at V came to 3 bases and at J to 5 bases, leaving 5 bases not matched to a gene. The length of the CDR3 is 15 residues. Germline V gene data show CDR1 as KGHDR and CDR2 as SFDVKD. For the CDR3, the DNA is TGTGCCACCAGTGATATGGCGCGGGGGGGAGATACGCAGTATTTT. Its translation is CATSDMARGGDTQYF.

Only a few counts were recorded for this clonotype. This sequence joins TRBV6-1 and TRBJ1-1, with TRBD1 as a possible D gene (6 bases). The CDR3 extends over 13 amino acids. With 6 bases removed from V and 5 bases from J, the gap between germline ends came to 13 bases. In germline, CDR1 is MNHNS, CDR2 SASEGT. For the CDR3, the DNA is TGTGCCAGCAGAATACAGGGCGGTACTGAAGCTTTCTTT. This codes for CASRIQGGTEAFF.

This clonotype was counted a few times. J is TRBJ2-3 and V is TRBV3-1; D ambiguous. Looked up from germline, CDR1 is LGHDT and CDR2 is YNNKEL (reference sequence). Between the trimmed V and J ends, which lost 4 bases and 2 bases, there was a span of 7 bases. CDR3 length equals 13 residues. The CDR3 reads CASSPKITDTQYF. The CDR3 nucleotides are TGTGCCAGCAGCCCCAAAATCACAGATACGCAGTATTTT.

This clonotype came up a few times. The chain uses TRBV3-1 and TRBJ1-2; D uncertain. The CDR3 contains 13 residues. Trimming removed 4 bases from V and 2 bases from J, with 8 bases in between. CDR1 and CDR2 from the germline V gene are LGHDT and YNNKEL (reference sequence). CDR3 nucleotide sequence: TGTGCCAGCAGCCGGACGGCGAACTATGGCTACACCTTC. Translated: CASSRTANYGYTF.

There are many counts of this clonotype. The chain couples TRBV5-1 to TRBJ1-2, with TRBD1 matching over 7 bases. There are 16 residues in the CDR3. Unmatched junction bases numbered 16, after V lost 4 bases and J lost 7 bases. CDR1 SGHRS and CDR2 YFSETQ come from the germline V gene. For the CDR3, the DNA is TGCGCCAGCAGCCCTGGGGGACAGCCCATTGAGGGTGGCTACACCTTC. Its protein product is CASSPGGQPIEGGYTF. Based on the CDR3 plus reference TRBV5-1 and TRBJ1-2, the full variable domain is KAGVTQTPRYLIKTRGQQVTLSCSPISGHRSVSWYQQTPGQGLQFLFEYFSETQRNKGNFPGRFSGRQFSNSRSEMNVSTLELGDSALYLCASSPGGQPIEGGYTFGSGTRLTVV.

This clonotype appeared many times. The gene calls are TRBV7-9 and TRBJ2-7; TRBD1 or TRBD2 may be the D gene (7 bases each). Trimming pared 5 bases from V and 4 bases from J, leaving 15 bases between. The CDR3 has 14 amino acids. Germline CDR1 SEHNR, CDR2 FQNEAQ (reference sequence). CDR3 amino acids: CASSGGGQLYEQYF. The CDR3 DNA reads TGTGCCAGCAGCGGGGGGGGACAGTTATACGAGCAGTACTTC.

The J gene is TRBJ1-3, the V gene TRBV6-5; no clear D gene. This CDR3 has 12 amino acids. In germline, CDR1 is MNHEY, CDR2 SVGAGI. V gave up 4 bases and J gave up 5 bases, with 6 bases separating them. CDR3 sequence reads: CASSSPRNTIYF. As DNA, the CDR3 is TGTGCCAGCAGTTCGCCCAGAAACACCATATATTTT.

There are many counts of this clonotype. V gene TRBV5-1 combines with J gene TRBJ2-2; 10 bases fit TRBD2. Germline CDR1 and CDR2: SGHRS and YFSETQ. With V trimmed by 4 bases and J by 6 bases, 6 bases remained unmatched. This CDR3 region has 15 residues. The CDR3: CASSPSLAGAGELFF. CDR3 bases: TGCGCCAGCAGCCCATCTCTAGCGGGGGCCGGGGAGCTGTTTTTT.

This clonotype was seen repeatedly, ten times or more. J is TRBJ1-5 and V is TRBV6-2 or TRBV6-3; 8 bases agree with TRBD1. The trim removed 2 bases at V and 5 bases at J, leaving 2 bases unmatched. In germline, CDR1 is MNHEY, CDR2 SVGEGT. The CDR3 has 14 amino acids. The CDR3 nucleotides read TGTGCCAGCAGTTACGGACAGGGCCATCAGCCCCAGCATTTT. It is translated as CASSYGQGHQPQHF.

Many counts were recorded for this clonotype. The chain recombines TRBV13 with TRBJ2-1, with 8 positions matching TRBD1. The CDR3 is 15 amino acids. Germline loops: CDR1 PRHDT, CDR2 FYEKMQ (reference sequence). The junction had 4 bases not matched to a gene; V was cut back by 4 bases and J by 2 bases. The CDR3 DNA is TGTGCCAGCAGCTCTGGACAGGGCCCCTACAATGAGCAGTTCTTC. It translates to CASSSGQGPYNEQFF. The full variable domain, with the rest looked up from reference TRBV13 and TRBJ2-1, is AAGVIQSPRHLIKEKRETATLKCYPIPRHDTVYWYQQGPGQDPQFLISFYEKMQSDKGSIPDRFSAQQFSDYHSELNMSSLELGDSALYFCASSSGQGPYNEQFFGPGTRLTVL.

The gene calls are TRBV30 and TRBJ2-7; D is unresolved. The CDR3 has 13 amino acids. CDR1 and CDR2 (germline): GTSNPN, SVGIG (reference sequence). The ends were cut back, 0 bases at V and 3 bases at J, with 9 bases in the middle. CDR3 amino acids: CAWSVGSYYEQYF. CDR3 sequence (DNA): TGTGCCTGGAGTGTAGGCTCGTACTACGAGCAGTACTTC.

This clonotype showed up just a few times. The chain has TRBV29-1 and TRBJ2-7; TRBD2 matches at 7 bases. Germline CDR1 is SQVTM and CDR2 is ANQGSEA. After removal of 7 bases from V and 2 bases from J, the junction contained 11 bases not matched to a gene. This CDR3 comprises 14 residues. The chain's CDR3 is CSARPGGMAYEQYF. The CDR3 DNA reads TGCAGCGCCCGACCGGGGGGTATGGCCTACGAGCAGTACTTC.

The J gene is TRBJ1-6, the V gene TRBV12-3 or TRBV12-4; a weak D match, TRBD1 (6 bases). The CDR3 extends over 13 amino acids. V lost 5 bases, J lost 8 bases, and 10 bases lay in between. This chain's CDR3 is CASSHRVDSPLHF. DNA of the CDR3: TGTGCCAGCAGTCACAGGGTCGATTCACCCCTCCACTTT.

This clonotype was recorded once. With a far larger clone one base away, a read error is the likely cause. V usage is TRBV13 and J usage is TRBJ2-2; D remains ambiguous. V dropped 7 bases and J dropped 3 bases, with 18 bases sitting between them. The CDR3 covers 16 residues. The germline gives CDR1 PRHDT, CDR2 FYEKMQ (reference sequence). The CDR3 protein is CASKEDEYEDTGELFF. CDR3 nucleotides: TGTGCCAGCAAAGAGGACGAATACGAGGACACCGGGGAGCTGTTTTTT.